These T cell receptor beta chains were read from a single sample in a study of cytomegalovirus exposure and HLA in healthy donors. Sequencing used immunoSEQ multiplex PCR; TCRdb keeps in-frame clones, though not all of them. The sample carries about 150,000 clones, approximately 80% recorded once. The sample consisted of PBMCs. The receptors shown here come from a man aged 25 to 40 in good health and CMV-seropositive. Each CDR3 is given with its conserved first and last residue.

v_call,j_call,cdr3_aa
TRBV11-2,TRBJ2-7,CASSLEGGLSYEQYF
TRBV27,TRBJ2-1,CASSPRHQTQFF
TRBV11-3,TRBJ2-3,CASSSRQGGTDTQYF
TRBV19,TRBJ2-7,CASRSPGTGAYEQYF
TRBV9,TRBJ2-3,CASSVLAGVTDTQYF
TRBV7-9,TRBJ2-7,CSSSLEYGQSSYEQYF
TRBV11-2,TRBJ2-1,CASSLDTYSGTLYNEQFF
TRBV29-1,TRBJ1-1,CSVEAPTLRTEAFF
TRBV7-2,TRBJ2-7,CASSWTGPSEQYF
TRBV28,TRBJ2-7,CASSFSGTRSDEQYF
TRBV6-1,TRBJ2-7,CASFGGPKAYEQYF
TRBV5-1,TRBJ2-5,CASSLAPSTETQYF
TRBV18,TRBJ1-2,CASSPPDSYGYTF
TRBV10-3,TRBJ1-1,CAISGGGVGAGATEAFF
TRBV10-3,NA,CAISGVSSGVSSYEQYF
TRBV28,TRBJ1-2,CASRTDYGYTF
TRBV4-1,TRBJ2-3,CASSPGGGPGQTYF
TRBV11-2,NA,CASSLDRAGYEQYF
TRBV9,TRBJ2-7,CASSPRGGETPDSYEQYF
TRBV19,TRBJ1-1,CASSISGFRRNTEAFF
TRBV19,TRBJ2-5,CASSIGVQETQYF
TRBV5-1,TRBJ2-5,CASSLSGTSGQETQYF
TRBV5-1,TRBJ2-2,CASSNRSSNTGELFF
TRBV5-1,TRBJ2-2,CASSNAPGTGNTGELFF
TRBV5-1,NA,CASSQPDRGGLSRPYEQYF
TRBV5-4,NA,CASSFRGRLLFSSYEQYF
TRBV28,TRBJ1-4,CASSQPPLTQGRPTNEKLFF